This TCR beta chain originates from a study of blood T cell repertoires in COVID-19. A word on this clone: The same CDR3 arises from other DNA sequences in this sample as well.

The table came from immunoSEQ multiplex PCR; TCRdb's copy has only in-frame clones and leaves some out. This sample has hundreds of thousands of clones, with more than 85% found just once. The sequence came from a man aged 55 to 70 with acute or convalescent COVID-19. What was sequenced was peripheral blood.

Here the CDR3 reads CASSSGQGDTGELFF. The DNA for the CDR3 is TGCGCCAGCAGCTCTGGACAGGGGGACACCGGGGAGCTGTTTTTT. V and J are TRBV5-1 and TRBJ2-2, with 10 positions matching TRBD1. CDR1 is SGHRS and CDR2 is YFSETQ in the germline V gene. This CDR3 spans 15 amino acids. Trimming at V came to 3 bases and at J to 3 bases, leaving 2 bases not matched to a gene.